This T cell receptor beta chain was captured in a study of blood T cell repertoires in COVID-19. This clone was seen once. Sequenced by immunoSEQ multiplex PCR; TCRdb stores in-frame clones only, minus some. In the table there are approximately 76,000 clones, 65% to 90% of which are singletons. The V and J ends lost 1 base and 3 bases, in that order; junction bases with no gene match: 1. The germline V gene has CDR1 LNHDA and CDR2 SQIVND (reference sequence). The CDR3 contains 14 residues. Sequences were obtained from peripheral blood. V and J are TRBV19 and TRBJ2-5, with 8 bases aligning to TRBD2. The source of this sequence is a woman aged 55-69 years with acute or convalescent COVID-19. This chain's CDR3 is CASSIAGGEETQYF. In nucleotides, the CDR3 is TGTGCCAGTAGTATAGCCGGGGGGGAAGAGACCCAGTACTTC.